This T cell receptor (beta chain) was sequenced for a study of spatial heterogeneity in lung cancer. About the study: Patients with untreated early-stage non-small cell lung cancer, numbering 72, were the donors. Roughly 2 years after resection was the median timing of the follow-up PBMC samples, which were sequenced when available. Study observations and caveats: Whereas they appeared in blood less at follow-up, ubiquitous expanded tumor TCRs appeared there more at resection.

Single TCR cDNA molecules each had their own unique molecular identifier. TCRdb reprocessed the 5' RACE reads with MiXCR, giving one entry per CDR3 protein. Of around 120,000 distinct CDR3 sequences detected, 10% to 15% appear once; the ten largest clones hold around 17%. Time point specified: blood at routine non-recurrence follow-up after resection. In each case, whole RNA from tumor, nontumor lung or frozen PBMC was sequenced unsorted. To note about this clonotype: Its specificity is not known.

CDR3 length: 14 amino acids. Germline CDR1 is MGHDK and CDR2 is SYGVNS. V lost 6 bases and J lost 0, with 10 bases in between. The specimen comprised PBMCs, sampled at follow-up. This chain joins TRBV25-1 and TRBJ2-3; weak D call: TRBD1 (6 bases). This sequence originates from a male donor with early-stage non-small cell lung cancer. For the CDR3, the DNA is TGTGCCAGCAGGAGGGGGATCAGCACAGATACGCAGTATTTT. It codes for CASRRGISTDTQYF.